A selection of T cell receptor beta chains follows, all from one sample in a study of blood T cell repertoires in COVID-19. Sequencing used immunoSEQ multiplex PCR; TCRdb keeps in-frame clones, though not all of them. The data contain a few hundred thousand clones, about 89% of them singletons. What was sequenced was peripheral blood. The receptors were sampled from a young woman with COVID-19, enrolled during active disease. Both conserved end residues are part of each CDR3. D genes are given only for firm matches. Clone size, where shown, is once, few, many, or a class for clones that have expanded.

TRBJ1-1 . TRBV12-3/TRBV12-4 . TGTGCCAGCAGTTTACGCCCGACAGTTGAAGCTTTCTTT CASSLRPTVEAFF
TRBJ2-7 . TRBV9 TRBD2 TGTGCCAGCAGCGTAGCTCAAGCGGGAGGTCGCGACGAGCAGTACTTC CASSVAQAGGRDEQYF
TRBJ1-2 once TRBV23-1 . TGCGCCAGCAGAGAGGTGAGAGGCTACACCTTC CASREVRGYTF
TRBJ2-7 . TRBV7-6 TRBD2 TGTGCCAGCAGCTTAGCGGCGGGGGTGAATCCCGTAGCGGGAGGTTGCGAGCAGTACTTC CASSLAAGVNPVAGGCEQYF
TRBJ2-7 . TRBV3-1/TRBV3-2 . TGTGCCAGCAGCCGCGGGGCTCTAAGATACGAGCAGTACTTC CASSRGALRYEQYF
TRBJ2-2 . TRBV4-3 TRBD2 TGCGCCAGCAGCCAAGATAGGGGACTAGCCACCGGGGAGCTGTTTTTT CASSQDRGLATGELFF
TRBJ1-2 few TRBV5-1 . TGCGCCAGCAGCTTGGGGGCAGGGCCGAACTATGGCTACACCTTC CASSLGAGPNYGYTF
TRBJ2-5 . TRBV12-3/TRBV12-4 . TGTGCCAGCAGTTTAGCGAGCCAAGAGACCCAGTACTTC CASSLASQETQYF
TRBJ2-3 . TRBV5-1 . TGCGCCAGCAGCTTGGAGGGGGGGCCGTTCACAGATACGCAGTATTTT CASSLEGGPFTDTQYF
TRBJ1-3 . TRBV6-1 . TGTGCCAGCAGTGAATCGGCTGCGGGAGGAAACACCATATATTTT CASSESAAGGNTIYF
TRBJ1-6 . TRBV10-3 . TGTGCCATCAGTGGCGAGGAGGATTCACCCCTCCACTTT CAISGEEDSPLHF
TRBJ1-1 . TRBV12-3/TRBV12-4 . TGTGCCAGCAGTGGGGGACACGGGATTGAAGCTTTCTTT CASSGGHGIEAFF
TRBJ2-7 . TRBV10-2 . TGCGCCAGCAGTCAGCTAGACGAGCAGTACTTC CASSQLDEQYF
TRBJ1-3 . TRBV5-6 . TGTGCCAGCAGCTTATCCGTTTTCTCTGGAAACACCATATATTTT CASSLSVFSGNTIYF
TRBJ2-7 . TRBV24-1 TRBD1 TGTGCCACCAGTGAAGGGGGGACAGGGTACTACGAGCAGTACTTC CATSEGGTGYYEQYF
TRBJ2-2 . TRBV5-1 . TGCGCCAGCAGCTTAAGGGATGCGGGCACCGGGGAGCTGTTTTTT CASSLRDAGTGELFF
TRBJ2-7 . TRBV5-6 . TGTGCCAGCAGCTTGTTGGGGCAGCAGTACTTC CASSLLGQQYF
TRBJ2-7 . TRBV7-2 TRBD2 TGTGCCAGCAGCTTACTCGGACTAGCCCCGGGTGGGGAGCAGTACTTC CASSLLGLAPGGEQYF
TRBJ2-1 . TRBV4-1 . TGCGCCAGCAGCCAAGACAGGGGACCCTACAATGAGCAGTTCTTC CASSQDRGPYNEQFF
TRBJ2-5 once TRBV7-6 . TGTGCCTCAGGAAGTTTAGAGACCCAGTACTTC CASGSLETQYF
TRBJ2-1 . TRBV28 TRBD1 TGTGCCAGCAGTCCGCAGACAGGGTGGAGCTCCTACAATGAGCAGTTCTTC CASSPQTGWSSYNEQFF
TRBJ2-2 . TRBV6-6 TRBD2 TGTGCCAGCAGTCGCGGAAGGCCGGGAGGTGACACCGGGGAGCTGTTTTTT CASSRGRPGGDTGELFF
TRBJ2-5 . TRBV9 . TGTGCCAGCAGCGTAGGGACTACCAAAGAGACCCAGTACTTC CASSVGTTKETQYF
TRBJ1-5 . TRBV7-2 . TGTGCCAGCAGCTCGGCAGTCGGACTGCGAAATCAGCCCCAGCATTTT CASSSAVGLRNQPQHF
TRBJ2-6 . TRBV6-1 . TGTGCCAGCAGTGCATTAGCCGGGACACACTCTGGGGCCAACGTCCTGACTTTC CASSALAGTHSGANVLTF
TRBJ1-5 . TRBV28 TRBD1 TGTGCCAGCAGTTTAGACAGGGGGCCGTCTCAGCCCCAGCATTTT CASSLDRGPSQPQHF
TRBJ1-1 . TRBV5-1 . TGCGCCAGCAGCTTGGGACGGACAATGAACACTGAAGCTTTCTTT CASSLGRTMNTEAFF
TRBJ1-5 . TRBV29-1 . TGCAGCGTTGGGGAGGGCGGGGGCCAGCCCCAGCATTTT CSVGEGGGQPQHF
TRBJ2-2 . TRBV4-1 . TGCGCCAGCAGCCAAAAGGCAGCGGGCACCGGGGAGCTGTTTTTT CASSQKAAGTGELFF
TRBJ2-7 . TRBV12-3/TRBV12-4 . TGTGCCAGCAGTTTGTACGGTTACGAGCAGTACTTC CASSLYGYEQYF
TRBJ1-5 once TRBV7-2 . TGTGCCAGCAGCTTAGGCCCAGATCAGCCCCAGCATTTT CASSLGPDQPQHF
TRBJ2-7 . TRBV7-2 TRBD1 TGTGCCAGCAGCTCCGACAGGGTACAGGAGCAGTACTTC CASSSDRVQEQYF
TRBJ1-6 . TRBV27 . TGTGCCAGCAGTTTTGGGCAGGGGAATTCACCCCTCCACTTT CASSFGQGNSPLHF
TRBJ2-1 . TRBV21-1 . TGTGCCAGCAGCAAAGGTTCGGGACTAGCGGGAGGGGTGGGTGAGCAGTTCTTC CASSKGSGLAGGVGEQFF
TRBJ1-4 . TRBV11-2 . TGTGCCAGCAGCAGGGACGGAGGGCTGTTTTTT CASSRDGGLFF
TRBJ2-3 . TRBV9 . TGTGCCAGCAGCGTTGTAGCGGACATCACAGATACGCAGTATTTT CASSVVADITDTQYF
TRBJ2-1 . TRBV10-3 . TGTGCCATCAGTGGAGGGAGAAGATACAATGAGCAGTTCTTC CAISGGRRYNEQFF
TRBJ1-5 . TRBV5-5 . TGTGCCAGCAGTTTGGGAACAGAGGGCCAGCCCCAGCATTTT CASSLGTEGQPQHF
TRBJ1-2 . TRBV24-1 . TGTGCCACCAGCAAAGCGGGACGGACTAACTATGGCTACACCTTC CATSKAGRTNYGYTF
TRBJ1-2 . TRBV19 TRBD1 TGTGCCAGTAGTATGGAGCTGACAGGGATTAACTATGGCTACACCTTC CASSMELTGINYGYTF
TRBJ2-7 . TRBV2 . TGTGCCAGCAGTTTAGACGGGACAAACGAGCAGTACTTC CASSLDGTNEQYF
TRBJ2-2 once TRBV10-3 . TGTGCCACCCGAGGGCTCTCGAGGACCGGGGAGCTGTTTTTT CATRGLSRTGELFF
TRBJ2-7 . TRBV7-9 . TGTGCCAGCAGCTTAGCTACAACCTACGAGCAGTACTTC CASSLATTYEQYF
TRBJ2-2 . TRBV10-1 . TGCGCCAGCCAAGAGGGGGTGTACACCGGGGAGCTGTTTTTT CASQEGVYTGELFF
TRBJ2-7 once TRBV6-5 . TGTGCCAGCAGTTACTCCGAGGAAGCGGTCTACGAGCAGTACTTC CASSYSEEAVYEQYF
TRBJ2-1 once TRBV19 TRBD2 TGTGCCAGTACAACTTCAGGCGGGACTAGGTGGAATGAGCAGTTCTTC CASTTSGGTRWNEQFF
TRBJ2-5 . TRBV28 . TGTGCCAGCAGCCCTGGGGGGGCTCAAGAGACCCAGTACTTC CASSPGGAQETQYF
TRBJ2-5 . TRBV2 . TGTGCCAGCAGTGCGACAGTTCAAGAGACCCAGTACTTC CASSATVQETQYF
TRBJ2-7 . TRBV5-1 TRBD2 TGCGCCAGCAGCCCTGGGACTAGCGGCTACGAGCAGTACTTC CASSPGTSGYEQYF
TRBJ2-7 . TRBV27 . TGTGCCAGCACGGGAAGCTCCTACGAGCAGTACTTC CASTGSSYEQYF
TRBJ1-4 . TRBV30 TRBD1 TGTGCCTGGAGAAGGGGACAGGCCGCAACTAATGAAAAACTGTTTTTT CAWRRGQAATNEKLFF
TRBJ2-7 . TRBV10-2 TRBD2 TGCGCCAGCAGTTCCGGACTAGCGGGGGGTTTCGACGAGCAGTACTTC CASSSGLAGGFDEQYF
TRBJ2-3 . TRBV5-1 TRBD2 TGCGCCAGCAGCTCCGCTAAGGGGACTAGCGGGAGCGGAACAGATACGCAGTATTTT CASSSAKGTSGSGTDTQYF